These 29 T cell receptor beta chains came from one sample sequenced in a study of early T cells in non-severe SARS-CoV-2 infection. Using its own MiXCR run on the 5' RACE reads, TCRdb lists one record per CDR3 protein. The sample lists some 50,000 distinct CDR3 sequences; about 4.1% were seen once. The sequencing input was whole blood. The origin of the receptors is an adult who was a healthcare worker with PCR-confirmed SARS-CoV-2 infection or an uninfected control (not recorded which).

The chain is built from TRBV14 and TRBJ2-3; the match to TRBD2 covers 8 bases. The CDR3 consists of 16 residues. Trimming removed 3 bases from V and 2 bases from J; junction bases left unmatched: 7. Germline V lookup: CDR1 SGHDN, CDR2 FVKESK. In DNA form, the CDR3 reads TGTGCCAGCAGCCATACGACTAGCGCGTACACAGATACGCAGTATTTT. Protein: CASSHTTSAYTDTQYF. The full variable domain, with the rest looked up from reference TRBV14 and TRBJ2-3, is EAGVTQFPSHSVIEKGQTVTLRCDPISGHDNLYWYRRVMGKEIKFLLHFVKESKQDESGMPNNRFLAERTGGTYSTLKVQPAELEDSGVYFCASSHTTSAYTDTQYFGPGTRLTVL.

The sample holds many counts of this clonotype. The chain joins TRBV5-6 to TRBJ2-3; a possible D gene is TRBD1 (7 bases). Germline-derived CDR1 and CDR2 are SGHDT and YYEEEE. Deletions cut 0 bases from V and 3 bases from J, with 17 bases between. The CDR3 sequence is 17 residues long. CDR3 DNA sequence: TGTGCCAGCAGCTTGGAAGGCCAGGGGGGAGGTACAGATACGCAGTATTTT. Translating gives CASSLEGQGGGTDTQYF.

This clonotype was seen ten or more times. The rearrangement joins TRBV6-2 or TRBV6-3 to TRBJ2-7, with D possibly being TRBD2 (6 bases). This CDR3 is built from 15 residues. V lost 4 bases, J lost 5 bases, and 18 bases lay in between. Germline CDR1 MNHEY, CDR2 SVGEGT. The CDR3, as DNA: TGTGCCAGCAGTTCCCCCAAACCGGGACTGGACGAGCAGTACTTC. Translation gives CASSSPKPGLDEQYF.

This chain joins TRBV11-2 and TRBJ2-2, with 9 bases aligning to TRBD1. The CDR3 consists of 13 residues. Germline V gene data show CDR1 as SGHAT and CDR2 as FQNNGV. Trimming at V came to 4 bases and at J to 6 bases, leaving 0 bases not matched to a gene. DNA for the CDR3: TGTGCCAGCAGCTGGACAGGGGCCGGGGAGCTGTTTTTT. This codes for CASSWTGAGELFF.

This clonotype appeared many times. The chain has TRBV2 and TRBJ2-2; D may be TRBD1 (6 bases). Trimming pared 4 bases from V and 5 bases from J, leaving 20 bases between. The CDR3 is 17 amino acids. Germline V gives CDR1 SNHLY, CDR2 FYNNEI. CDR3 coding DNA: TGTGCCAGCAGTGGCAGTACGAACAGGGATGTGACCGGGGAGCTGTTTTTT. This codes for CASSGSTNRDVTGELFF.

This clonotype has at least ten counts. The chain links TRBV6-1 to TRBJ1-3; unclear D gene. Germline CDR1 MNHNS, CDR2 SASEGT. Trimming shortened V by 7 bases and J by 5 bases, and 15 bases separated the two germline ends. The CDR3 covers 14 residues. The CDR3 bases are TGTGCCAGCACGAAGGAGAGAATTAGAAACACCATATATTTT. Its protein product is CASTKERIRNTIYF.

This clonotype was counted ten times or more. The CDR3 region is CASSLQGRTSGADTQYF. The CDR3, as DNA: TGCGCCAGCAGCCTTCAAGGGCGGACTAGCGGGGCTGATACGCAGTATTTT. The rearrangement uses TRBV4-3 and TRBJ2-3; 12 bases map to TRBD2. V was clipped by 4 bases and J by 6 bases; unmatched bases: 11. CDR3 length: 17 residues. Per the germline V gene, CDR1 is LGHNA and CDR2 is YSLEER.

In this sample, this clonotype turned up many times. CDR3 region: CASSSQAGNTDTQYF. The CDR3 nucleotides are TGTGCCAGCAGTTCCCAAGCGGGGAACACAGATACGCAGTATTTT. J is TRBJ2-3 and V is TRBV6-5; 7 bases are a match to TRBD2. Germline assignment: CDR1 MNHEY and CDR2 SVGAGI. V shed 4 bases, J shed 2 bases, and the junction held 6 bases outside the gene matches. The CDR3 has 15 residues.

This clonotype was counted many times. The V gene is TRBV23-1, the J gene TRBJ1-1; a possible D gene is TRBD1 (5 bases). TRBV23-1 is known as an ORF, though its function is uncertain. There are 16 residues in the CDR3. V was pared by 0 bases and J by 0 bases, with 11 bases between. CDR3 nucleotide sequence: TGCGCCAGCAGTCAATCGACACGGGGCATGAACACTGAAGCTTTCTTT. Protein sequence: CASSQSTRGMNTEAFF.

This clonotype was seen at least ten times. V is TRBV19 and J is TRBJ1-1; D possibly corresponds to TRBD1 (6 bases). The V end lost 7 bases, the J end lost 5 bases, and 11 bases lay between the germline ends. The CDR3 covers 12 residues. Per the germline V gene, CDR1 is LNHDA and CDR2 is SQIVND (reference sequence). The DNA for the CDR3 is TGTGCCAGTACCGAGGGGGAGACTGAAGCTTTCTTT. Translated: CASTEGETEAFF.

The gene calls are TRBV20-1 and TRBJ1-6; maybe TRBD1 (5 bases). V was clipped by 5 bases and J by 7 bases, with 15 bases between them. Looked up from germline, CDR1 is DFQATT and CDR2 is SNEGSKA (reference sequence). The CDR3 sequence is 14 residues long. CDR3 nucleotides: TGCAGTGCTTCGAGGACTGGGGCGAATTCACCCCTCCACTTT. This sequence encodes CSASRTGANSPLHF.

This clonotype was seen repeatedly, ten times or more. The V and J genes are TRBV5-4 and TRBJ2-3, with D maybe TRBD1 (5 bases). The CDR3 is 16 residues long. V gave up 1 base and J gave up 1 base, with 13 bases separating them. The germline gives CDR1 SGHNT, CDR2 YYREEE (reference sequence). CDR3 sequence (DNA): TGTGCCAGCAGCTTGTGGGGCGCACAAGGCACAGATACGCAGTATTTT. Translated, it gives CASSLWGAQGTDTQYF.

The V gene is TRBV11-2, the J gene TRBJ1-4; TRBD1 matches 10 bases. Losses at the gene ends were 4 bases for V and 6 bases for J; bases not matched to a gene: 11. The V gene's germline CDR1 is SGHAT and CDR2 FQNNGV. The CDR3 has 17 residues. CDR3 nucleotide sequence: TGTGCCAGCAGCTCCCGCGGGACAGGGGCCTCTTATGAAAAACTGTTTTTT. This codes for CASSSRGTGASYEKLFF.

This clonotype showed up just a few times. The chain employs TRBV7-9 and TRBJ2-2; D gene uncertain. Germline V gives CDR1 SEHNR, CDR2 FQNEAQ (reference sequence). The CDR3 spans 14 residues. The ends were cut back, 5 bases at V and 2 bases at J, with 9 bases in the middle. Written as DNA, the CDR3 is TGTGCCAGCAGCCGGTCCGCTAACACCGGGGAGCTGTTTTTT. Protein sequence: CASSRSANTGELFF.

Worth noting for this clonotype: Without the conserved terminal phenylalanine or tryptophan, this CDR3 likely stems from a read error. The rearrangement links TRBV24-1 to TRBJ2-7; TRBD1 or TRBD2 may be the D gene (5 bases each). The CDR3 extends over 11 amino acids. Germline V gene lookup returns CDR1 KGHDR and CDR2 SFDVKD. Trimming shortened V by 5 bases and J by 6 bases, and 7 bases separated the two germline ends. The CDR3 DNA is TGTGCCACCAGTGGGGGGAGCGAGCAGTACTCC. Its translation is CATSGGSEQYS.

There are many counts of this clonotype. The V and J genes are TRBV7-2 and TRBJ2-6; D is tentatively TRBD1 or TRBD2 (5 bases each). There are 16 residues in the CDR3. Germline values: CDR1 SGHTA, CDR2 FQGNSA. V was trimmed by 1 base and J by 4 bases, leaving 11 bases between them. DNA for the CDR3: TGTGCCAGCAGCTTAGGAGGGGTTAGAGGGGCCAACGTCCTGACTTTC. Amino acid sequence: CASSLGGVRGANVLTF.

This clonotype was counted ten times or more. V and J are TRBV20-1 and TRBJ1-1; D is unresolved. Germline V gene lookup returns CDR1 DFQATT and CDR2 SNEGSKA (reference sequence). The V gene lost 0 bases and the J gene lost 6 bases, with 11 bases spanning the gap. The CDR3 runs 13 residues. The CDR3 reads CSARDNTFAEAFF. CDR3 DNA sequence: TGCAGTGCTAGAGATAACACTTTTGCTGAAGCTTTCTTT.

Ten or more counts support this clonotype. V usage is TRBV10-2 and J usage is TRBJ1-1, with D uncertain. The germline V gene encodes CDR1 WSHSY and CDR2 SAAADI. Trimming removed 7 bases from V and 1 base from J, with 10 bases in between. There are 13 residues in the CDR3. CDR3 sequence: CASTRPQNTEAFF. In nucleotides, the CDR3 is TGCGCCAGCACCAGACCGCAGAACACTGAAGCTTTCTTT.

This clonotype showed up many times. The chain combines TRBV20-1 with TRBJ1-5; D unclear. With 3 bases removed from V and 4 bases from J, the gap between germline ends came to 16 bases. CDR1 DFQATT and CDR2 SNEGSKA come from the germline V gene (reference sequence). This CDR3 region has 15 residues. The CDR3 sequence is CSASREIGGNQPQHF. The CDR3 DNA sequence: TGCAGTGCTAGCCGCGAAATTGGCGGGAATCAGCCCCAGCATTTT.

This clonotype was seen repeatedly, ten times or more. This chain joins TRBV7-8 and TRBJ2-4, with TRBD1 identical over 8 bases. The V and J ends lost 1 base and 0 bases, in that order; junction bases with no gene match: 8. Germline CDR1 and CDR2: SGHVS and FQNEAQ. The CDR3 spans 18 residues. The CDR3 DNA follows: TGTGCCAGCAGCTTAGGGACAGGGCCCTCTTTAGCCAAAAACATTCAGTACTTC. As protein: CASSLGTGPSLAKNIQYF.

The table lists this clonotype with many counts. The chain is built from TRBV10-3 and TRBJ1-5; TRBD1 matches at 7 bases. Germline values: CDR1 ENHRY, CDR2 SYGVKD. The CDR3 runs 13 residues. V lost 10 bases to trimming and J lost 0 bases; unmatched junction nucleotides: 3. CDR3: CATQGDSNQPQHF. The CDR3 nucleotides are TGTGCCACCCAGGGGGATAGCAATCAGCCCCAGCATTTT.

This clonotype has at least ten counts. The V call is TRBV19, the J call TRBJ2-1, with TRBD2 as a possible D gene (6 bases). Germline V CDR1 and CDR2: LNHDA, SQIVND (reference sequence). With 4 bases removed from V and 5 bases from J, the gap between germline ends came to 18 bases. This CDR3 is built from 16 residues. The CDR3 coding sequence is TGTGCCAGTAGTACTCAGCGGGCTGCCCCAAACAATGAGCAGTTCTTC. This sequence encodes CASSTQRAAPNNEQFF.

This clonotype was detected many times. J is TRBJ1-4 and V is TRBV20-1; 9 bases align to TRBD1. Germline V CDR1 and CDR2: DFQATT, SNEGSKA (reference sequence). Unmatched junction bases numbered 7, after V lost 3 bases and J lost 8 bases. The CDR3 is 14 amino acids. The CDR3 nucleotides are TGCAGTGCTAGGGTGGGACAGGGAAGCGAAAAACTGTTTTTT. Translating gives CSARVGQGSEKLFF.

This clonotype has a count of ten or more. The rearrangement links TRBV5-5 to TRBJ2-5; weak D call: TRBD2 (6 bases). This CDR3 spans 16 amino acids. CDR1 is SGHKS, CDR2 YYEKEE, per germline (reference sequence). V gave up 4 bases and J gave up 1 base, with 17 bases separating them. DNA for the CDR3: TGTGCCAGCAGCGTGGGGCCTTTCGGGGGCCAAGAGACCCAGTACTTC. Protein: CASSVGPFGGQETQYF.

This clonotype has a count of ten or more. The chain links TRBV24-1 to TRBJ2-2; 10 bases fit TRBD1. The trim removed 4 bases at V and 4 bases at J, leaving 5 bases unmatched. This CDR3 has 16 amino acids. CDR1 is KGHDR, CDR2 SFDVKD, per germline. CDR3 in amino acids: CATSEAGTGATGELFF. The CDR3 nucleotides read TGTGCCACCAGTGAGGCCGGGACAGGGGCCACCGGGGAGCTGTTTTTT.

This clonotype occurred many times. This chain joins TRBV15 and TRBJ2-7, with TRBD2 matching over 9 bases. This CDR3 is built from 15 residues. Per the germline V gene, CDR1 is LNHNV and CDR2 is YYDKDF (reference sequence). V lost 8 bases, J lost 3 bases, and 11 bases stayed unmatched. DNA of the CDR3: TGTGCCACCGGTTACCCCGGGACTAGCTACTACGAGCAGTACTTC. Protein: CATGYPGTSYYEQYF.

The chain couples TRBV20-1 to TRBJ1-5; possible D gene TRBD1, 5 bases. Germline V gene sequence: CDR1 DFQATT, CDR2 SNEGSKA (reference sequence). Deletions cut 2 bases from V and 5 bases from J, with 13 bases between. This CDR3 spans 14 amino acids. CDR3 amino acids: CSARITGPDQPQHF. The CDR3, as DNA: TGCAGTGCTAGAATAACAGGCCCAGATCAGCCCCAGCATTTT.

This clonotype showed up many times. The V call is TRBV3-1, the J call TRBJ2-5; possible D gene TRBD2, 6 bases. Germline lookup yields CDR1 LGHDT and CDR2 YNNKEL (reference sequence). The CDR3 loop spans 17 amino acids. The germline V and J ends were trimmed by 0 bases and 0 bases, with 14 bases remaining between them. The CDR3 spells CASSQEAAGRYQETQYF. The CDR3 bases are TGTGCCAGCAGCCAAGAGGCGGCGGGGAGGTACCAAGAGACCCAGTACTTC.

This clonotype was seen ten or more times. The chain has TRBV4-2 and TRBJ2-5; D gene unclear. The germline V gene encodes CDR1 LGHNA and CDR2 YNFKEQ. The CDR3 is 15 residues long. V was shortened by 0 bases and J by 2 bases, with 10 bases between the two germline ends. The CDR3 spells CASSQDLAVQETQYF. In DNA, the CDR3 is TGTGCCAGCAGCCAAGATTTGGCGGTTCAAGAGACCCAGTACTTC.